The 21 T cell receptor beta chains given below trace back to one sample, sequenced in a study of T cell responses to AZD1222 COVID-19 vaccine. The data were produced by immunoSEQ multiplex PCR, yet TCRdb's version contains in-frame clones alone and is incomplete. This table has fewer than 130,000 clones, about four fifths appearing once. The material sequenced was peripheral blood, taken on day 0 of AZD1222 vaccination. These receptors all come from an adult in good health.

This rearrangement joins TRBV11-3 to TRBJ2-3; D gene uncertain. The germline V and J ends were trimmed by 6 bases and 4 bases, with 8 bases remaining between them. CDR1 and CDR2 from the germline V gene are SGHNT and YENEEA. The length of the CDR3 is 12 residues. The CDR3: CASRIRPDTQYF. CDR3 coding DNA: TGTGCCAGCAGGATTAGGCCAGATACGCAGTATTTT.

V usage is TRBV19 and J usage is TRBJ2-7, with TRBD2 matching 10 bases. The CDR3 contains 17 residues. Trimming removed 3 bases from V and 1 base from J; junction bases left unmatched: 9. Germline V lookup: CDR1 LNHDA, CDR2 SQIVND (reference sequence). The CDR3 sequence is CASSIQGSSGSSYEQYF. The CDR3 DNA is TGTGCCAGTAGTATTCAGGGGTCTAGCGGGAGTTCCTACGAGCAGTACTTC.

The rearrangement uses TRBV27 and TRBJ2-7; 11 bases align to TRBD2. Germline V gene lookup returns CDR1 MNHEY and CDR2 SMNVEV (reference sequence). The CDR3 extends over 15 amino acids. The V segment lost 5 bases and the J segment 3 bases; nucleotides outside the gene matches: 6. Written as DNA, the CDR3 is TGTGCCAGCAGTACCACTACTAGCGGGAGCTACGAGCAGTACTTC. It translates to CASSTTTSGSYEQYF.

V gene TRBV18 combines with J gene TRBJ1-4; 9 nucleotides line up with TRBD1. Trimming at V came to 4 bases and at J to 5 bases, leaving 2 bases not matched to a gene. This CDR3 contains 14 residues. Germline lookup yields CDR1 KGHSH and CDR2 LQKENI. CDR3 amino acids: CASSQGQGNEKLFF. Written as DNA, the CDR3 is TGTGCCAGCTCACAGGGACAGGGAAATGAAAAACTGTTTTTT.

V gene TRBV5-1 combines with J gene TRBJ2-1; possibly TRBD2 for D (6 bases). V lost 6 bases to trimming and J lost 2 bases, with 18 bases between them. The germline gives CDR1 SGHRS, CDR2 YFSETQ. CDR3 length: 16 amino acids. CDR3 in amino acids: CASNQPVGGTYNEQFF. The CDR3 DNA sequence: TGCGCCAGCAACCAGCCCGTGGGAGGTACCTACAATGAGCAGTTCTTC.

The chain has TRBV27 and TRBJ2-2, with D maybe TRBD1 (5 bases). CDR3 length: 14 residues. Trimming took off 5 bases at V and 4 bases at J, with 11 bases between the two ends. CDR1 MNHEY and CDR2 SMNVEV come from the germline V gene (reference sequence). This chain's CDR3 is CASSPRQFTGELFF. The CDR3 bases are TGTGCCAGCAGTCCCCGACAGTTCACCGGGGAGCTGTTTTTT.

V usage is TRBV28 and J usage is TRBJ2-7; possibly TRBD2 for D (6 bases). CDR1 is MDHEN and CDR2 is SYDVKM in the germline V gene. The CDR3 has 12 residues. Trimming took off 3 bases at V and 4 bases at J, with 7 bases between the two ends. For the CDR3, the DNA is TGTGCCAGCAGTTTTGCGGGGTACGAGCAGTACTTC. It yields the protein CASSFAGYEQYF.

This clone was seen a few times. The chain links TRBV2 to TRBJ2-2, with TRBD2 matching over 7 bases. Germline V gene lookup returns CDR1 SNHLY and CDR2 FYNNEI. The CDR3 sequence is 17 residues long. The V segment lost 7 bases and the J segment 4 bases; nucleotides outside the gene matches: 15. CDR3 in amino acids: CASIGRVYGERTGELFF. For the CDR3, the DNA is TGTGCCAGCATAGGGAGGGTATATGGGGAACGCACCGGGGAGCTGTTTTTT.

V usage is TRBV9 and J usage is TRBJ2-3; D unclear. V lost 0 bases and J lost 6, with 11 bases in between. CDR1 and CDR2 (germline): SGDLS, YYNGEE. The CDR3 contains 14 residues. CDR3 sequence reads: CASSVDKARDTQYF. Here the CDR3 DNA reads TGTGCCAGCAGCGTAGATAAGGCGAGGGATACGCAGTATTTT.

The chain has TRBV18 and TRBJ1-5; 7 bases are a match to TRBD1. Losses at the gene ends were 3 bases for V and 1 base for J; bases not matched to a gene: 9. The CDR3 has 17 amino acids. CDR1 is KGHSH, CDR2 LQKENI, per germline. CDR3 residues: CASSPIGQAGSNQPQHF. Here the CDR3 DNA reads TGTGCCAGCTCACCCATCGGACAGGCTGGGAGCAATCAGCCCCAGCATTTT.

The gene calls are TRBV28 and TRBJ1-5, with D perhaps matching TRBD1 (6 bases). With 0 bases removed from V and 1 base from J, the gap between germline ends came to 10 bases. Germline loops: CDR1 MDHEN, CDR2 SYDVKM. The CDR3 length is 16 residues. For the CDR3, the DNA is TGTGCCAGCAGTTTATGGGGGGGCGGGAGCAATCAGCCCCAGCATTTT. Its protein product is CASSLWGGGSNQPQHF.

To note about this clone: In the same sample, other DNA sequences code for this CDR3. This sequence joins TRBV6-5 and TRBJ1-5; unclear D gene. The V end was cut by 2 bases, the J end by 0 bases, with 5 bases between. Per the germline V gene, CDR1 is MNHEY and CDR2 is SVGAGI. This CDR3 is built from 14 residues. CDR3 amino acids: CASSYEYSNQPQHF. DNA for the CDR3: TGTGCCAGCAGTTACGAGTATAGCAATCAGCCCCAGCATTTT.

The V and J genes are TRBV2 and TRBJ2-7; 8 nucleotides match TRBD2. The CDR3 consists of 15 residues. Germline lookup yields CDR1 SNHLY and CDR2 FYNNEI. Trimming at V came to 1 base and at J to 4 bases, leaving 6 bases not matched to a gene. CDR3 in amino acids: CASSEGSSGGYEQYF. CDR3 bases: TGTGCCAGCAGTGAAGGTAGCAGCGGGGGATACGAGCAGTACTTC.

The chain uses TRBV27 and TRBJ2-1; 10 bases are shared with TRBD2. The germline CDR1 and CDR2 sequences are MNHEY and SMNVEV (reference sequence). The CDR3 is 17 residues long. J lost 4 bases, V lost 7 bases, and 13 bases had no gene match. DNA for the CDR3: TGTGCCAGCACTGATCCGAGCGGGGGGGAAGGATACAATGAGCAGTTCTTC. It specifies CASTDPSGGEGYNEQFF.

This clone occurred a few times. The chain has TRBV19 and TRBJ1-5; 8 positions agree with TRBD1. Looked up from germline, CDR1 is LNHDA and CDR2 is SQIVND (reference sequence). CDR3 length equals 16 residues. V lost 5 bases, J lost 0 bases, and 6 bases stayed unmatched. The CDR3 region has the DNA TGTGCCAGTAGTGAGGGACAGGCTTATAGCAATCAGCCCCAGCATTTT. This encodes CASSEGQAYSNQPQHF.

Only a few counts were recorded for this clone. This sequence joins TRBV7-8 and TRBJ1-1, with D perhaps TRBD1 (5 bases). V was pared by 4 bases and J by 4 bases, with 10 bases between. The CDR3 is made up of 13 amino acids. In germline, CDR1 is SGHVS, CDR2 FQNEAQ. The CDR3 coding sequence is TGTGCCAGCAGCTGGGACGGAACCACTGAAGCTTTCTTT. The encoded protein is CASSWDGTTEAFF.

The chain is built from TRBV9 and TRBJ2-7; D possibly matches TRBD1 or TRBD2 (6 bases each). The germline CDR1 and CDR2 sequences are SGDLS and YYNGEE. V lost 0 bases and J 0 bases, leaving 10 bases between the germline ends. The CDR3 has 15 amino acids. CDR3 coding DNA: TGTGCCAGCAGCGTAGGCCCGGGGGCCTCCTACGAGCAGTACTTC. This encodes CASSVGPGASYEQYF.

This sequence joins TRBV7-7 and TRBJ2-1; 10 bases match TRBD2. This CDR3 contains 16 residues. V lost 5 bases to trimming and J lost 5 bases; unmatched junction nucleotides: 9. Germline V gives CDR1 SSHAT, CDR2 FNYEAQ (reference sequence). For the CDR3, the DNA is TGTGCCAGCAGCCCGCTCAGCGGGGGGGCCAACAATGAGCAGTTCTTC. It is translated as CASSPLSGGANNEQFF.

This clone was observed a single time. The chain carries TRBV6-2 or TRBV6-3 and TRBJ1-5; 10 bases fit TRBD1. Germline assignment: CDR1 MNHEY and CDR2 SVGEGT. There are 17 residues in the CDR3. V shed 4 bases, J shed 2 bases, and the junction held 8 bases outside the gene matches. CDR3 nucleotide sequence: TGTGCCAGCAGTTTCCCGCCGACAGGGGGCGGCAATCAGCCCCAGCATTTT. Amino acids: CASSFPPTGGGNQPQHF.

V usage is TRBV18 and J usage is TRBJ1-5; D not certain. The V gene's germline CDR1 is KGHSH and CDR2 LQKENI. This CDR3 has 13 residues. V gave up 4 bases and J gave up 5 bases, with 9 bases separating them. CDR3 sequence reads: CASSLTKYQPQHF. As DNA, the CDR3 is TGTGCCAGCTCACTAACCAAGTATCAGCCCCAGCATTTT.

This chain joins TRBV4-1 and TRBJ1-2, with D maybe TRBD1 (5 bases). Per the germline V gene, CDR1 is MGHRA and CDR2 is YSYEKL. The V end was cut by 1 base, the J end by 5 bases, with 17 bases between. CDR3 size: 16 residues. The CDR3 coding sequence is TGCGCCAGCAGCCAAGGGGGCCAGGCCCTACCGTATGGCTACACCTTC. Translating it yields CASSQGGQALPYGYTF.